This TCR beta chain was obtained from a study of T cells after yellow fever vaccination. Findings and caveats of the study: At 95% to 97% for CD4 and approximately 88% for CD8, most primary-vaccination clones showed up again after the booster.

This clonotype showed up just a few times. Antigen: not known. The V gene's germline CDR1 is MNHEY and CDR2 SVGAGI. This CDR3 spans 14 amino acids. Between the trimmed V and J ends, which lost 2 bases and 0 bases, there was a span of 7 bases. TCRdb reanalysed the 5' RACE reads using MiXCR and keeps one entry per CDR3 protein. The sample contains a few hundred thousand distinct CDR3 sequences, about 17% of which appear only once. The receptor was derived from a man aged 18 to 29 who received the YFV17D yellow fever vaccine. Source: PBMCs, taken around 5 days after the first yellow fever vaccination. The chain couples TRBV6-5 to TRBJ2-5; perhaps TRBD2 as D (6 bases). CDR3 bases: TGTGCCAGCAGTTACAGCGGGTACCAAGAGACCCAGTACTTC. Its translation is CASSYSGYQETQYF.